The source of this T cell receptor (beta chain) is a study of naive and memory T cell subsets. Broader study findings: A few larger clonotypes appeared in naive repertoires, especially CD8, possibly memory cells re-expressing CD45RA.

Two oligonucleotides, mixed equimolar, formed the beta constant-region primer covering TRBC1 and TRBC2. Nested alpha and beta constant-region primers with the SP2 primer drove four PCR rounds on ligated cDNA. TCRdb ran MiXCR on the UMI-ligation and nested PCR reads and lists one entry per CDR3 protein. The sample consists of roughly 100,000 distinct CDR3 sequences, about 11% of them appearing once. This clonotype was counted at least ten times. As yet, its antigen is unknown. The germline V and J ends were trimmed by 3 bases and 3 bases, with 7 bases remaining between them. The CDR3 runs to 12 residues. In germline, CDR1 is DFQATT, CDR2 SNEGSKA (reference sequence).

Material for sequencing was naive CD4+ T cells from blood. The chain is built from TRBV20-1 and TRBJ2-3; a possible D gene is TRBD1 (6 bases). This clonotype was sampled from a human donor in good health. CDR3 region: CSARGTTDTQYF. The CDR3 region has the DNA TGCAGTGCTAGGGGGACAACAGATACGCAGTATTTT.